This TCR beta chain was obtained from a study of blood T cell repertoires in COVID-19. For the study at large: Whether acute or convalescent, the COVID-19 samples came from the United States, Italy and Spain. PBMCs, B-cell-depleted T cells, or T cells were the source of the cDNA or gDNA that made up the material.

This CDR3 spans 14 amino acids. Per germline, CDR1 SGHRS and CDR2 YFSETQ. Unmatched junction bases numbered 6, after V lost 4 bases and J lost 3 bases. Original methodology: It was from reference gene primer amplification that nucleated cell counts were estimated. This table comes from immunoSEQ multiplex PCR, and its TCRdb copy is limited to in-frame clones, with some not included. From that table come the V and J calls and clone size; the DNA was used to work out D and trimming. The data show some 200,000 clones, 80% to 90% seen once. This clone was seen more than once but under ten times. The chain recombines TRBV5-1 with TRBJ1-1; 7 nucleotides align to TRBD1. The specimen was peripheral blood. This TCR derives from a man between 50 and 59 years old with active or convalescent COVID-19. As DNA, the CDR3 is TGCGCCAGCAGCACGACAGGGACGGACACTGAAGCTTTCTTT. The encoded protein is CASSTTGTDTEAFF.